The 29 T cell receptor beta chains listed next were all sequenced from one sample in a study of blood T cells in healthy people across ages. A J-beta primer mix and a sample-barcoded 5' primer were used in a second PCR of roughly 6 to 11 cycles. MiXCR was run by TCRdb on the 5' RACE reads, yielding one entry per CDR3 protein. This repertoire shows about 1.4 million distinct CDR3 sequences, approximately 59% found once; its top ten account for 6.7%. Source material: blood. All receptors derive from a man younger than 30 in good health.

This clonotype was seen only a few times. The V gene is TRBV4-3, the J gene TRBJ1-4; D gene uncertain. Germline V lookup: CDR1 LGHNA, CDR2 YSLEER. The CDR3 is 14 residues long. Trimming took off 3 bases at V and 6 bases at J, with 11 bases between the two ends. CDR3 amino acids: CASSHRGSDEKLFF. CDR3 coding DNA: TGCGCCAGCAGCCACCGAGGATCCGATGAAAAACTGTTTTTT.

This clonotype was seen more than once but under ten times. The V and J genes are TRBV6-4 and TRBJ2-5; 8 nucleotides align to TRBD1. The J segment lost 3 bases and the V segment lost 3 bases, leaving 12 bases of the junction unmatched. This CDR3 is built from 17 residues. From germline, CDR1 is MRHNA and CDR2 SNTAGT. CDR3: CASSDHGDRRAEETQYF. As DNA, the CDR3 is TGTGCCAGCAGTGATCATGGGGACAGGAGGGCAGAAGAGACCCAGTACTTC.

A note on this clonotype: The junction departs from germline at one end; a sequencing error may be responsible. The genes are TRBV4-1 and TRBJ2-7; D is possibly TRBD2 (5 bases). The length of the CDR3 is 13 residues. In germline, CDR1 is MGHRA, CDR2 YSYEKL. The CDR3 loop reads CANSQVGSVEQYF. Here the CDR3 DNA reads TGCGCCAACAGCCAAGTAGGGAGTGTGGAGCAGTACTTC.

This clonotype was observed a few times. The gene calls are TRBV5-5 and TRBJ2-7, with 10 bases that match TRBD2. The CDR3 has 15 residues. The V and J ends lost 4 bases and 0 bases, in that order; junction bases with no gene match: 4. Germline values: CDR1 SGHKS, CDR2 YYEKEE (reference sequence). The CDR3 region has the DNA TGTGCCAGCAGCAAATCTAGCGGGAGCTCCTACGAGCAGTACTTC. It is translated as CASSKSSGSSYEQYF.

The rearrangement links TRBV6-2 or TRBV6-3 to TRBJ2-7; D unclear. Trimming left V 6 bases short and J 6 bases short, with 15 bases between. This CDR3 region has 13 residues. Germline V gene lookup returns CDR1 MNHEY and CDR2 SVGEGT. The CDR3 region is CASSNFDLGEQYF. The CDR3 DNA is TGTGCCAGCAGCAACTTTGACCTAGGCGAGCAGTACTTC.

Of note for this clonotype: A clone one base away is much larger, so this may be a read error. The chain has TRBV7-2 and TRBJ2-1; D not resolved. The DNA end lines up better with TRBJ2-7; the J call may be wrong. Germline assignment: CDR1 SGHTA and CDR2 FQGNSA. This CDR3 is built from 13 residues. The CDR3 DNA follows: TGTGCCAGCAGCTTAGCCTCCTACAATGAGCAGTACTTC. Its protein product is CASSLASYNEQYF.

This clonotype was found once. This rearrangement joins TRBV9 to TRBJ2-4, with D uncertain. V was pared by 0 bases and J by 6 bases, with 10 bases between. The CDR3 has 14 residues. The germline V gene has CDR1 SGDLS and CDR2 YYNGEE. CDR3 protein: CASSVGVGLNIQYF. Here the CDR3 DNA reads TGTGCCAGCAGCGTAGGGGTGGGCCTAAACATTCAGTACTTC.

This chain's CDR3 is CASSLESHGSNIQYF. CDR3 nucleotides: TGTGCCAGCAGCTTAGAATCCCACGGGAGCAACATTCAGTACTTC. V gene TRBV7-2 combines with J gene TRBJ2-4; a weak D match, TRBD2 (6 bases). The CDR3 is made up of 15 amino acids. CDR1 and CDR2 from the germline V gene are SGHTA and FQGNSA. V lost 1 base to trimming and J lost 7 bases, with 14 bases between them.

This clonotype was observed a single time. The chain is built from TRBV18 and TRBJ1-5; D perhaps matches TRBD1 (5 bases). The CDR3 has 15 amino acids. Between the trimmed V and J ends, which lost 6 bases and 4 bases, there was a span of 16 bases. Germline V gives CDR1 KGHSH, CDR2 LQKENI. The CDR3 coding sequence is TGTGCCAGCTCGCCTTCTGGGGGAATGAATCAGCCCCAGCATTTT. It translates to CASSPSGGMNQPQHF.

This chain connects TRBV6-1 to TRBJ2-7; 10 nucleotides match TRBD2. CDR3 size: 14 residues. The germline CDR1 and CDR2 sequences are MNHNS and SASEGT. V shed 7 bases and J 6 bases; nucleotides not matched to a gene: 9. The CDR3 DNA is TGTGCCAGCAAGGGGCTAGCGGGAGTTGGCGAGCAGTACTTC. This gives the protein CASKGLAGVGEQYF.

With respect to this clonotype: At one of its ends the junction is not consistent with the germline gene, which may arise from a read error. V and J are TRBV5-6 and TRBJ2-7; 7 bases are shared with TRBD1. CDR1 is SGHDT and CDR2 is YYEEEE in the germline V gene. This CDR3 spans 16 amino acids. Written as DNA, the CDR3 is TGCGCCAGCACCAGTTGGGAACAGGGGTCCTACTACGAGCAGTACTTC. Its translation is CASTSWEQGSYYEQYF.

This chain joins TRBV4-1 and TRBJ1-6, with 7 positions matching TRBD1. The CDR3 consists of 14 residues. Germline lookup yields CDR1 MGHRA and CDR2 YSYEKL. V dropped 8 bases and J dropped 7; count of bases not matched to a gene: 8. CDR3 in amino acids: CASGQVWWNSPLHF. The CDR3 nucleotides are TGCGCCAGCGGACAGGTTTGGTGGAATTCACCCCTCCACTTT.

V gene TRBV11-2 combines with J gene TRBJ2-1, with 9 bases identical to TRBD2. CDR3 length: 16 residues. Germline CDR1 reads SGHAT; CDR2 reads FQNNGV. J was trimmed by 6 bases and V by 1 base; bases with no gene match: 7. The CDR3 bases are TGTGCCAGCAGCTTAGGTGGTAGCGGGAGAGTCAATGAGCAGTTCTTC. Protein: CASSLGGSGRVNEQFF.

CDR3 DNA: TGCGCCAGCAGCTTGGATCGGGGGGGGCAGTATTTT. This codes for CASSLDRGGQYF. The chain has TRBV5-1 and TRBJ2-3; 8 positions agree with TRBD2. The V gene's germline CDR1 is SGHRS and CDR2 YFSETQ. Germline trimming cut 0 bases from V and 11 bases from J; bases unmatched to any gene: 2. The CDR3 extends over 12 amino acids.

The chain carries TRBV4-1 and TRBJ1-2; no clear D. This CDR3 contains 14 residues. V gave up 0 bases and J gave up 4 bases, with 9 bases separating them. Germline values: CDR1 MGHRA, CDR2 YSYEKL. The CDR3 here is CASSQDPWAYGYTF. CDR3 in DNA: TGCGCCAGCAGCCAAGATCCCTGGGCCTATGGCTACACCTTC.

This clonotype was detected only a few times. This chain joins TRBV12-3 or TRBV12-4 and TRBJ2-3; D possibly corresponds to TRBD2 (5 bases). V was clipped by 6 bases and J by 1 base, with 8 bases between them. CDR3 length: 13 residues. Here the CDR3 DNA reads TGTGCCAGCAGGACTACCGGCACAGATACGCAGTATTTT. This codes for CASRTTGTDTQYF.

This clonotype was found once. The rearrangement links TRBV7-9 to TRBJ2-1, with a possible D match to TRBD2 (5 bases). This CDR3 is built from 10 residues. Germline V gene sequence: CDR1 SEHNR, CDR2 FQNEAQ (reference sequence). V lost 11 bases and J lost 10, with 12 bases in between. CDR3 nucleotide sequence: TGTGCCGCTGGAGGCGGGGAGCAGTTCTTC. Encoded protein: CAAGGGEQFF.

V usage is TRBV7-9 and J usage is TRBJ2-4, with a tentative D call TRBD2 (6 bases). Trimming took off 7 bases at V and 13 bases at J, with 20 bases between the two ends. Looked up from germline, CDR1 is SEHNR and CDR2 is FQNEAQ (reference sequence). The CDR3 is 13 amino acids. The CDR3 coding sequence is TGTGCCAGCACTTTAAGCGGGCCCTTGGAGCAGTACTTC. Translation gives CASTLSGPLEQYF.

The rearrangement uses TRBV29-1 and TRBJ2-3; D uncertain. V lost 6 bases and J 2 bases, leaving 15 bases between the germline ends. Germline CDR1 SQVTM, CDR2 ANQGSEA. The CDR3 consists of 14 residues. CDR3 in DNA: TGCAGCGTCAAGCTATCGGCTAACACAGATACGCAGTATTTT. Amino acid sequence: CSVKLSANTDTQYF.

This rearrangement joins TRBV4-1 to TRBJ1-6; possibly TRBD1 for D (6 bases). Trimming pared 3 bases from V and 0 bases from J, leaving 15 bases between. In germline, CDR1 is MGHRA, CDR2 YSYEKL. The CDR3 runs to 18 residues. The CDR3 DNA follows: TGCGCCAGCAGCCAGCCGGGCGACAGGAGCTCCTATAATTCACCCCTCCACTTT. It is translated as CASSQPGDRSSYNSPLHF.

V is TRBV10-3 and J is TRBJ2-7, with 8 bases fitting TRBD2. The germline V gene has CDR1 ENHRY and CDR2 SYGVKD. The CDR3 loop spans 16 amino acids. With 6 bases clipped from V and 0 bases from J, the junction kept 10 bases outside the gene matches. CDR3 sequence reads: CAIRDPTSGSSYEQYF. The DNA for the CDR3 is TGTGCCATCAGGGACCCTACTAGCGGTTCCTCCTACGAGCAGTACTTC.

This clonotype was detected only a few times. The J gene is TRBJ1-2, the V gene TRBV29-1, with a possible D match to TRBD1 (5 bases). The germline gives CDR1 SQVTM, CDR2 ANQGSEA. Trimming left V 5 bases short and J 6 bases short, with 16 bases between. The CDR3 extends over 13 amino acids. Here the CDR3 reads CSVSEGNINGYTF. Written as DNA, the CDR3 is TGCAGCGTTTCTGAGGGGAATATAAATGGCTACACCTTC.

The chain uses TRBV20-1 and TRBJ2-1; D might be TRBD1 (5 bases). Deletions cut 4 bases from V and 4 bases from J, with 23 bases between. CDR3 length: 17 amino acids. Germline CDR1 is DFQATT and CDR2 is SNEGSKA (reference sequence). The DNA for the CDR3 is TGCAGTGCTAAGGATAGGGGTAGAACATCAATTTACAATGAGCAGTTCTTC. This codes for CSAKDRGRTSIYNEQFF.

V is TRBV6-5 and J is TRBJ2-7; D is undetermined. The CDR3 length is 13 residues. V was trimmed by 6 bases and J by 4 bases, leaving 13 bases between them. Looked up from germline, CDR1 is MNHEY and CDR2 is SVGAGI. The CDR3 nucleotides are TGTGCCAGCAGCCGATCGGTGGGATACGAGCAGTACTTC. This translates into CASSRSVGYEQYF.

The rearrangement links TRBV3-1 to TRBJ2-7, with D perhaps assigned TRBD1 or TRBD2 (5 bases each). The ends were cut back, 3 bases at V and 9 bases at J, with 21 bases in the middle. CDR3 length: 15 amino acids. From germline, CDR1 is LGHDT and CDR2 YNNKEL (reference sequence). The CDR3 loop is CASSHFRESFSRQYF. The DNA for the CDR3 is TGTGCCAGCAGCCATTTCAGGGAGTCCTTCAGCCGGCAGTACTTC.

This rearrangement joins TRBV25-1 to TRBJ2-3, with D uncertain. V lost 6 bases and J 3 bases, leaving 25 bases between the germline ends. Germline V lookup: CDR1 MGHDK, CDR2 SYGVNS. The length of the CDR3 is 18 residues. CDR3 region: CASRDAEMTARLTDTQYF. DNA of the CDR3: TGTGCCAGCAGGGATGCGGAGATGACCGCCCGACTTACAGATACGCAGTATTTT. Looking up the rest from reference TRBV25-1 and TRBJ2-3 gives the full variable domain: EADIYQTPRYLVIGTGKKITLECSQTMGHDKMYWYQQDPGMELHLIHYSYGVNSTEKGDLSSESTVSRIRTEHFPLTLESARPSHTSQYLCASRDAEMTARLTDTQYFGPGTRLTVL.

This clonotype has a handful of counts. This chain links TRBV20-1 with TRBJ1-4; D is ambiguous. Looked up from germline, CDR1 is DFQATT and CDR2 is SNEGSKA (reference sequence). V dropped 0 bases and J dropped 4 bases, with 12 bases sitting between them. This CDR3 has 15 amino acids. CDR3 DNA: TGCAGTGCTAGAGATACGAACCGGAGTAATGAAAAACTGTTTTTT. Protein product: CSARDTNRSNEKLFF.

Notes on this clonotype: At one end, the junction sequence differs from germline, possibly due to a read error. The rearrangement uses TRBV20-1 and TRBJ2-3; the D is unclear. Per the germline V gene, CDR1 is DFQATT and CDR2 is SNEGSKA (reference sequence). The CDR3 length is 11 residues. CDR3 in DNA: TGCAGTGCTCGGATGGCAGATATGCAGTATTTT. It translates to CSARMADMQYF.

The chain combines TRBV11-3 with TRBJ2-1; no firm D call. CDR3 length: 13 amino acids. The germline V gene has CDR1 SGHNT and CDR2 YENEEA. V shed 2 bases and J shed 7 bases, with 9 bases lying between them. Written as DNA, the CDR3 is TGTGCCAGCAGCTTAAATTTAGAGAATGAGCAGTTCTTC. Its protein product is CASSLNLENEQFF.